This T cell receptor (beta chain) was identified during a study of CD8+ T cells in alopecia areata. Study-wide results and limits: Among the top 100, expanded CD8+ clones, as well as scalp clonality, were significantly decreased by tofacitinib.

Comment on this clone: As yet, its antigen is unknown.

Sample treatment: oral pan-JAK inhibitor, 5-10 mg twice daily. CDR1 and CDR2 from the germline V gene are SGDLS and YYNGEE. This CDR3 spans 14 amino acids. Trimming pared 2 bases from V and 8 bases from J, leaving 13 bases between. The authors extracted RNA and reverse transcribed it into cDNA as the sequencing template. The table came from immunoSEQ multiplex PCR; TCRdb's copy has only in-frame clones and leaves some out. Among 150,000 or so clones listed, around 83% were seen once. This TCR came from a human donor with alopecia areata. The sequences come from CD8+ T cells sorted from blood, collected at week 4, from a patient treated with tofacitinib. This chain joins TRBV9 and TRBJ1-4; the D gene is possibly TRBD1 (5 bases). This CDR3 is CASSVEGLREKLFF. The CDR3 DNA sequence: TGTGCCAGCAGCGTCGAGGGGCTGCGGGAAAAACTGTTTTTT.